This T cell receptor (beta chain) came from a study of identifying expanded T cells in peripheral blood. TCRdb keeps only in-frame clones here, not all; method: immunoSEQ multiplex PCR. This table has approximately 120,000 clones, approximately 84% appearing once. Regarding this clone: Its specificity is not known.

J gave up 6 bases and V 0 bases, and 3 bases lay outside the gene matches. Germline CDR1 and CDR2: KGHSH and LQKENI. The CDR3 runs to 15 residues. Healthy donors had no documented immune events, such as infections, while sampled. Study-level findings and limits: Approximately 1.1 clones differed between technical replicates, versus around 15 and 18 over time. Clone count variance between approximately two-week samples rose with total template count.

The TCR was taken from a person between 18 and 75 years old in good health. The sequenced sample was blood. The rearrangement links TRBV18 to TRBJ1-5; TRBD1 agrees at 9 bases. Here the CDR3 reads CASSPPGQGTQPQHF. The CDR3, as DNA: TGTGCCAGCTCACCACCTGGACAGGGGACTCAGCCCCAGCATTTT.